Sequencing of this TCR beta chain was carried out in a study of shared clonotypes between healthy human individuals. The donors were all Caucasian adults (living in Nashville, Tennessee). Concerning this clone itself: Other DNA sequences from this sample encode an identical CDR3 as well.

CDR3 length: 14 residues. CDR1 MNHEY and CDR2 SMNVEV come from the germline V gene (reference sequence). The junction had 7 bases not matched to a gene; V was cut back by 5 bases and J by 3 bases. Some clones are missing from TCRdb's copy, which holds only in-frame ones; the method was immunoSEQ multiplex PCR. The data contain some 2.3 million clones, approximately 93% of them singletons. The chain is built from TRBV27 and TRBJ2-7; 7 bases are a match to TRBD1. This sequence originates from a man between 18 and 29 years old in good health. Some clones in this sample may be carry-over from other donors' samples. The sample taken for sequencing was naive CD4+ T cells from PBMCs. Subset in this sample: CD45RA+ positively selected. CDR3 sequence: CASSLGQPNYEQYF. DNA for the CDR3: TGTGCCAGCAGTCTGGGACAGCCGAACTACGAGCAGTACTTC.